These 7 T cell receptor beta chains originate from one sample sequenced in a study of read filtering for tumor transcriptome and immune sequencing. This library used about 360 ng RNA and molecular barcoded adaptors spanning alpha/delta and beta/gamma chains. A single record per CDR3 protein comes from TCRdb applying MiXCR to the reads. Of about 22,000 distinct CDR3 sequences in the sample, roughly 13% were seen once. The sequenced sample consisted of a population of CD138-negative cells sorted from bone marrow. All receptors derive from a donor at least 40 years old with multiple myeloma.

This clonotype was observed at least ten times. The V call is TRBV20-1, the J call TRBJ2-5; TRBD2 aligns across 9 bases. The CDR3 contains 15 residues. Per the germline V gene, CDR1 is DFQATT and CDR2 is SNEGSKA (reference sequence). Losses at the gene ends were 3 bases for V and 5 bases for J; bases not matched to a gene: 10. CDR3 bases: TGCAGTGCTAGTGACGTAGCGGGAGTTGCGGAGACCCAGTACTTC. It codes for CSASDVAGVAETQYF.

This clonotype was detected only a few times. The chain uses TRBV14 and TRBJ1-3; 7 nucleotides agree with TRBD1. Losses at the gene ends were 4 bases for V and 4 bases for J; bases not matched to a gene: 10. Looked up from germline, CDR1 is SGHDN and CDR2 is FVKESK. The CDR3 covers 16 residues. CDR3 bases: TGTGCCAGCAGCCCTCCCACAGGGGCGTTCGGAAACACCATATATTTT. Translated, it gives CASSPPTGAFGNTIYF.

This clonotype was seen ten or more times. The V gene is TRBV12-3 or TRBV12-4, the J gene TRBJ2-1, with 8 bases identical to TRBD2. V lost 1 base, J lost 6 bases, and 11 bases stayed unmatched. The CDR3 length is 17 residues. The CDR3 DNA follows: TGTGCCAGCAGTTTAGTTGGTAGCGGGATAGCTCTCAATGAGCAGTTCTTC. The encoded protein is CASSLVGSGIALNEQFF.

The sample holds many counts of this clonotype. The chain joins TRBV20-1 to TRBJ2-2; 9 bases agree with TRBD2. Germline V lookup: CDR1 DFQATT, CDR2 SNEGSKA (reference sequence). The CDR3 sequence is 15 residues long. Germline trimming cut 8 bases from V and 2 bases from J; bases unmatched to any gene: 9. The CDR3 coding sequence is TGCAGTACCCCGGGAGGGACTAGCAACACCGGGGAGCTGTTTTTT. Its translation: CSTPGGTSNTGELFF.

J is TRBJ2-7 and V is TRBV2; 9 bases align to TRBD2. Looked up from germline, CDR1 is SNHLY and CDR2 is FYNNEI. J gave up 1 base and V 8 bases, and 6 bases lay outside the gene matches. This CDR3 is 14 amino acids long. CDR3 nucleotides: TGTGCCAGCGGAACTAGCGGGTCATCCTACGAGCAGTACTTC. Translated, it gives CASGTSGSSYEQYF.

The CDR3 sequence: CSARAAGAGELFF. The CDR3 DNA reads as TGCAGTGCTAGAGCGGCAGGGGCCGGGGAGCTGTTTTTT. The chain carries TRBV20-1 and TRBJ2-2; possible D gene TRBD1, 6 bases. The CDR3 is 13 amino acids. V was cut by 1 base and J by 6 bases, with 9 bases left in between. Germline V gene sequence: CDR1 DFQATT, CDR2 SNEGSKA (reference sequence).

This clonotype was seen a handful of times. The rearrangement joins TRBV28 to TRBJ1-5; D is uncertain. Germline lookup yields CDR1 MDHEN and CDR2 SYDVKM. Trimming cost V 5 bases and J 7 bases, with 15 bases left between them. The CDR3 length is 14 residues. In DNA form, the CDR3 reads TGTGCCAGCAGTGCAACATATGGGATCCAGCCCCAGCATTTT. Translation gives CASSATYGIQPQHF.